This is a list of T cell receptor beta chains from one sample in a study of T cells in Graves' hyperthyroidism and ophthalmopathy. TCRdb reanalysed the multiplex PCR reads using MiXCR and keeps one entry per CDR3 protein. The sample lists hundreds of thousands of distinct CDR3 sequences; roughly a fifth were seen once. Source material: blood. Receptors were obtained from a man in his forties or fifties with Graves' ophthalmopathy. The CDR3 runs from the conserved cysteine through the conserved F or W.

TRBV3-1	TRBJ1-5	CASSQTLGPQPQHF
TRBV19	TRBJ1-5	CASKGDQPQHF
TRBV27	TRBJ1-5	CASSLLTGVNQPQHF
TRBV18	TRBJ2-5	CASSQSRMETQYF
TRBV27	TRBJ2-1	CASSLRTSGLASYNEQFF
TRBV7-9	TRBJ2-7	CASSLWRGTGEQYF
TRBV3-1	TRBJ2-1	CASSQEGSGTNNEQFF
TRBV6-1	TRBJ1-1	CASTETGGTEAFF
TRBV20-1	TRBJ2-5	CSATPGLAGYQETQYF
TRBV19	TRBJ1-2	CASKSTGTPYGYTF
TRBV7-9	TRBJ2-3	CASSTTSGRSTDTQYF
TRBV20-1	TRBJ2-5	CSARVVRESETQYF
TRBV4-2	TRBJ2-3	CASSQEASSTQYF
TRBV5-5	TRBJ2-4	CASSLDGGENIQYF
TRBV7-7	TRBJ2-5	CASSLDGLGETQYF
TRBV20-1	TRBJ2-7	CSAISGNTYEQYF
TRBV3-1	TRBJ2-3	CASSASFQGVPDTQYF
TRBV6-5	TRBJ1-5	CASSYRGAPNQPQHF
TRBV15	TRBJ2-6	CATSRVAGFLSGANVLTF
TRBV24-1	TRBJ2-1	CATRGGIDSYNEQFF
TRBV7-2	TRBJ1-4	CASSLLENEKLFF
TRBV7-9	TRBJ2-1	CASSLVPQTNYNEQFF
TRBV7-8	TRBJ2-7	CASRLAGGYSYEQYF
TRBV29-1	TRBJ2-1	CSVGLAGVYNEQFF
TRBV6-2/TRBV6-3	TRBJ2-1	CASRQRAGQVYNEQFF
TRBV20-1	TRBJ1-1	CSAGGGSSVNTEAFF
TRBV27	TRBJ1-5	CASRFLGNQPQHF
TRBV20-1	TRBJ2-5	CSAFFDRAQETQYF
TRBV6-1	TRBJ2-7	CASRGTRRTYEQYF
TRBV6-5	TRBJ2-1	CASSYRISGSGVHRNEQFF
TRBV29-1	TRBJ2-5	CSVDERGLSQETQYF
TRBV2	TRBJ2-1	CASSELAGGGGYEQFF
TRBV4-1	TRBJ2-4	CASSRGWGSGVAKNIQYF
TRBV4-2	TRBJ2-1	CASSQDGPSGTEQFF
TRBV20-1	TRBJ1-4	CSPYPRGEKLFF
TRBV4-2	TRBJ2-3	CASSQGRAEDTQYF
TRBV3-1	TRBJ1-1	CASSQMNTEAFF
TRBV13	TRBJ1-3	CASSPPGHGNTIYF
TRBV12-3/TRBV12-4	TRBJ2-3	CASSLLDRAIDTQYF
TRBV20-1	TRBJ1-2	CSARSGDKGYTF
TRBV11-2	TRBJ2-1	CASSPDPTRVRTYNEQFF
TRBV11-1	TRBJ2-3	CASRIGGSDTQYF
TRBV11-2	TRBJ2-1	CASSLGLAGADEQFF